This T cell receptor beta chain was found in a study of patients and donors after allogeneic stem cell transplantation. With 0 bases clipped from V and 1 base from J, the junction kept 4 bases outside the gene matches. The CDR3 loop spans 16 amino acids. Germline CDR1 SGHRS, CDR2 YFSETQ. MiXCR, run by TCRdb on the RT-PCR reads, gives a single entry per CDR3 protein. The table records 9,500 to 10,000 distinct CDR3 sequences, 5.9% of them present only once. This TCR derives from a human donor who was either an allogeneic HSCT recipient or a stem cell or donor lymphocyte infusion donor (not recorded which). It is not recorded whose cells these are; they may come from a transplant donor. The gene calls are TRBV5-1 and TRBJ2-5; 9 nucleotides match TRBD1. Sequencing was carried out using blood, either unsorted or a sorted T cell fraction (not recorded which). The CDR3 nucleotides read TGCGCCAGCAGCTTGGGTTTGACAGGGGGCCAAGAGACCCAGTACTTC. Its translation: CASSLGLTGGQETQYF.